The 25 T cell receptor beta chains listed next were all sequenced from one sample in a study of control samples from healthy donors and cancer patients. Data came from immunoSEQ multiplex PCR; TCRdb stores just in-frame clones and leaves some out. The repertoire consists of 130,000 or so clones, with about nine tenths occurring once and the leading ten covering roughly 2.7%. The sample comprised blood. These receptors were taken from a man in his forties in good health.

This clone was seen just once. The rearrangement joins TRBV29-1 to TRBJ2-5, with TRBD1 matching 7 bases. Germline trimming cut 5 bases from V and 4 bases from J; bases unmatched to any gene: 7. The CDR3 is 13 residues long. Germline CDR1 is SQVTM and CDR2 is ANQGSEA. CDR3 sequence reads: CSVPQGMRETQYF. Here the CDR3 DNA reads TGCAGCGTTCCACAGGGGATGCGAGAGACCCAGTACTTC.

The chain combines TRBV2 with TRBJ1-1, with TRBD1 as a possible D gene (5 bases). CDR1 and CDR2 from the germline V gene are SNHLY and FYNNEI. This CDR3 spans 15 amino acids. Between the trimmed V and J ends, which lost 6 bases and 1 base, there was a span of 15 bases. CDR3 nucleotide sequence: TGTGCCAGCAGGGTGCGGAAGACAGAGAACACTGAAGCTTTCTTT. This gives the protein CASRVRKTENTEAFF.

The chain is built from TRBV6-5 and TRBJ2-3, with a weak D call TRBD1 (6 bases). The CDR3 sequence is 15 residues long. Germline V CDR1 and CDR2: MNHEY, SVGAGI. Trimming removed 0 bases at V and 8 bases at J, with 15 bases between. This CDR3 is CASSYSRGVGGTQYF. The CDR3 coding sequence is TGTGCCAGCAGTTACTCGAGAGGCGTAGGGGGTACGCAGTATTTT.

The CDR3 bases are TGTGCCAGCAGCTTACTGGACGCCCGGTCGGAGACCCAGTACTTC. It yields the protein CASSLLDARSETQYF. The J gene is TRBJ2-5, the V gene TRBV7-2; D remains ambiguous. The CDR3 runs to 15 residues. Trimming pared 2 bases from V and 5 bases from J, leaving 15 bases between. Looked up from germline, CDR1 is SGHTA and CDR2 is FQGNSA.

The rearrangement uses TRBV6-5 and TRBJ1-1; a weak D match, TRBD1 (5 bases). The CDR3 is 13 residues long. Trimming pared 5 bases from V and 6 bases from J, leaving 13 bases between. Per the germline V gene, CDR1 is MNHEY and CDR2 is SVGAGI. In nucleotides, the CDR3 is TGTGCCAGCAGTAGACGACAGACCCCTGAAGCTTTCTTT. Protein product: CASSRRQTPEAFF.

This clone was detected ten times or more. The chain joins TRBV5-1 to TRBJ2-1; D is uncertain. Germline CDR1 reads SGHRS; CDR2 reads YFSETQ. V was shortened by 0 bases and J by 9 bases, with 10 bases between the two germline ends. This CDR3 has 13 residues. CDR3 bases: TGCGCCAGCAGCTTGGTAAAACCAGGTGAGCAGTTCTTC. It specifies CASSLVKPGEQFF.

This clone has a single count. Other DNA sequences from this sample encode an identical CDR3 as well. This chain joins TRBV19 and TRBJ1-6; the D gene is possibly TRBD1 (5 bases). The V gene's germline CDR1 is LNHDA and CDR2 SQIVND (reference sequence). The CDR3 spans 13 residues. V was clipped by 4 bases and J by 9 bases, with 10 bases between them. CDR3 in DNA: TGTGCCAGTAGTACGGGGACTCCTTCACCCCTCCACTTT. Protein sequence: CASSTGTPSPLHF.

The gene calls are TRBV4-2 and TRBJ2-7; D is unclear. The germline gives CDR1 LGHNA, CDR2 YNFKEQ. The V end lost 2 bases, the J end lost 4 bases, and 6 bases lay between the germline ends. The length of the CDR3 is 12 residues. The CDR3 DNA reads TGTGCCAGCAGCCAACTCGGTTACGAGCAGTACTTC. Amino acids: CASSQLGYEQYF.

This clone occurred once. The V call is TRBV2, the J call TRBJ1-5; 10 positions match TRBD1. After removal of 8 bases from V and 6 bases from J, the junction contained 10 bases not matched to a gene. This CDR3 comprises 15 residues. Germline-derived CDR1 and CDR2 are SNHLY and FYNNEI. The CDR3 region is CASGRDRGSGQPQHF. The CDR3 DNA is TGTGCCAGCGGCCGGGACAGGGGTTCTGGTCAGCCCCAGCATTTT.

The V gene is TRBV2, the J gene TRBJ1-1; TRBD1 aligns across 8 bases. After removal of 2 bases from V and 1 base from J, the junction contained 3 bases not matched to a gene. CDR1 and CDR2 from the germline V gene are SNHLY and FYNNEI. This CDR3 has 15 amino acids. The CDR3 protein is CASSELGQGNTEAFF. The DNA for the CDR3 is TGTGCCAGCAGTGAACTCGGACAGGGGAACACTGAAGCTTTCTTT.

The chain is built from TRBV4-2 and TRBJ1-6, with TRBD1 matching over 9 bases. V shed 0 bases, J shed 18 bases, and the junction held 9 bases outside the gene matches. Germline V gives CDR1 LGHNA, CDR2 YNFKEQ. The CDR3 has 14 residues. The CDR3 protein is CASSQDILRDRAHF. CDR3 bases: TGTGCCAGCAGCCAAGATATATTACGGGACAGGGCCCACTTT.

The V call is TRBV7-9, the J call TRBJ1-2; 7 bases map to TRBD1. After removal of 6 bases from V and 7 bases from J, the junction contained 5 bases not matched to a gene. The CDR3 has 12 amino acids. Germline V gene lookup returns CDR1 SEHNR and CDR2 FQNEAQ (reference sequence). The CDR3 here is CASSRDSPGYTF. CDR3 bases: TGTGCCAGCAGTAGGGACAGTCCTGGCTACACCTTC.

Comment on this clone: Other DNA sequences of this sample code for an identical CDR3. The J gene is TRBJ2-1, the V gene TRBV6-4; D is ambiguous. Germline V gene data show CDR1 as MRHNA and CDR2 as SNTAGT. V lost 4 bases and J lost 7, with 11 bases in between. This CDR3 is built from 13 residues. The CDR3 DNA reads TGTGCCAGCAGTGGTGATCCCAGGAATGAGCAGTTCTTC. Its protein is CASSGDPRNEQFF.

This chain links TRBV6-4 with TRBJ1-4, with D possibly TRBD1 on 5 matching bases. V gave up 0 bases and J gave up 4 bases, with 6 bases separating them. Per the germline V gene, CDR1 is MRHNA and CDR2 is SNTAGT. This CDR3 is built from 14 residues. CDR3 residues: CASSDSGVNEKLFF. The CDR3 DNA reads as TGTGCCAGCAGTGACTCGGGGGTTAATGAAAAACTGTTTTTT.

The chain recombines TRBV29-1 with TRBJ1-1; 7 bases align to TRBD1. This CDR3 contains 13 residues. V shed 7 bases and J 8 bases; nucleotides not matched to a gene: 13. Germline assignment: CDR1 SQVTM and CDR2 ANQGSEA. CDR3 coding DNA: TGCAGCGCTGGGAAGGGGGCGCGTACGGAAGCTTTCTTT. This sequence encodes CSAGKGARTEAFF.

The J gene is TRBJ2-5, the V gene TRBV9; TRBD1 is a possible D gene (6 bases). CDR3 length equals 15 residues. Germline V gene lookup returns CDR1 SGDLS and CDR2 YYNGEE. The V end was cut by 4 bases, the J end by 1 base, with 14 bases between. The CDR3 coding sequence is TGTGCCAGCAGCCAATTGGGCAGGGGCCAAGAGACCCAGTACTTC. Protein: CASSQLGRGQETQYF. Complete variable domain (other parts from reference TRBV9 and TRBJ2-5): DSGVTQTPKHLITATGQRVTLRCSPRSGDLSVYWYQQSLDQGLQFLIQYYNGEERAKGNILERFSAQQFPDLHSELNLSSLELGDSALYFCASSQLGRGQETQYFGPGTRLLVL.

The chain combines TRBV2 with TRBJ1-5; 10 positions agree with TRBD1. CDR1 and CDR2 from the germline V gene are SNHLY and FYNNEI. The CDR3 contains 14 residues. The V gene end was trimmed by 8 bases and the J gene end by 7 bases; junction bases not matched to a gene: 8. The CDR3: CASGWDRGRQPQHF. DNA for the CDR3: TGTGCCAGCGGCTGGGACAGGGGAAGGCAGCCCCAGCATTTT.

V gene TRBV2 combines with J gene TRBJ2-3, with TRBD1 matching over 9 bases. The germline gives CDR1 SNHLY, CDR2 FYNNEI. J lost 4 bases, V lost 8 bases, and 10 bases had no gene match. This CDR3 contains 15 residues. CDR3 in amino acids: CASDSSHRGPDTQYF. CDR3 bases: TGTGCCAGCGACAGCTCCCACAGGGGGCCAGATACGCAGTATTTT.

The chain recombines TRBV9 with TRBJ1-6; D gene ambiguous. V lost 1 base and J 8 bases, leaving 10 bases between the germline ends. In germline, CDR1 is SGDLS, CDR2 YYNGEE. The CDR3 contains 14 residues. CDR3 protein: CASSVSPTDSPLHF. In DNA form, the CDR3 reads TGTGCCAGCAGCGTATCCCCCACAGATTCACCCCTCCACTTT.

V is TRBV15 and J is TRBJ2-3; TRBD1 or TRBD2 may be the D gene (5 bases each). CDR1 LNHNV and CDR2 YYDKDF come from the germline V gene (reference sequence). V was shortened by 5 bases and J by 1 base, with 10 bases between the two germline ends. The CDR3 is made up of 14 amino acids. CDR3 bases: TGTGCCACCAGCCCCCGGGACGGCACAGATACGCAGTATTTT. Protein product: CATSPRDGTDTQYF. The full variable domain, in which reference TRBV15 and TRBJ2-3 provide the parts outside the CDR3, is DAMVIQNPRYQVTQFGKPVTLSCSQTLNHNVMYWYQQKSSQAPKLLFHYYDKDFNNEADTPDNFQSRRPNTSFCFLDIRSPGLGDTAMYLCATSPRDGTDTQYFGPGTRLTVL.

CDR3 nucleotide sequence: TGTGCCAGCAGTGAGGAGGACAGGGGGGACATTCAGTACTTC. The encoded protein is CASSEEDRGDIQYF. The rearrangement uses TRBV25-1 and TRBJ2-4; 10 bases align to TRBD1. Germline values: CDR1 MGHDK, CDR2 SYGVNS. The length of the CDR3 is 14 residues. With 3 bases clipped from V and 8 bases from J, the junction kept 4 bases outside the gene matches.

The rearrangement joins TRBV5-1 to TRBJ1-4, with 10 bases lining up with TRBD1. Trimming removed 4 bases from V and 8 bases from J; junction bases left unmatched: 5. Germline lookup yields CDR1 SGHRS and CDR2 YFSETQ. The CDR3 spans 14 residues. Written as DNA, the CDR3 is TGCGCCAGCAGCAGGGACAGGGGAGGCGAAAAACTGTTTTTT. This gives the protein CASSRDRGGEKLFF.

This rearrangement joins TRBV25-1 to TRBJ2-7; TRBD1 aligns across 9 bases. J gave up 5 bases and V 5 bases, and 10 bases lay outside the gene matches. The length of the CDR3 is 15 residues. CDR1 and CDR2 from the germline V gene are MGHDK and SYGVNS. The CDR3 DNA sequence: TGTGCCAGCAGTCCAGACAGGGGGGACCTCGACGAGCAGTACTTC. It encodes CASSPDRGDLDEQYF.

Here the CDR3 reads CASSPRRLAYNEQFF. As DNA, the CDR3 is TGTGCCAGCAGCCCACGACGGTTGGCCTACAATGAGCAGTTCTTC. The V and J genes are TRBV11-2 and TRBJ2-1, with no clear D. Germline V lookup: CDR1 SGHAT, CDR2 FQNNGV. The CDR3 covers 15 residues. V was cut by 5 bases and J by 2 bases, with 13 bases left in between.

The gene calls are TRBV5-1 and TRBJ1-1; the D gene is possibly TRBD1 (6 bases). Germline V gene lookup returns CDR1 SGHRS and CDR2 YFSETQ. The CDR3 totals 17 residues. Deletions cut 4 bases from V and 8 bases from J, with 27 bases between. The CDR3 bases are TGCGCCAGCAGCCGGCAGGTCGAGGTCAGGGGACGTCGAGAAGCTTTCTTT. This codes for CASSRQVEVRGRREAFF.